The present T cell receptor (beta chain) was sequenced within a study of T cell clones after liver transplantation. Study at large: Tolerance: complete withdrawal held at least one year, liver enzymes staying within twice normal.

This clone showed up just a few times. This CDR3 region has 16 residues. V was trimmed by 5 bases and J by 0 bases, leaving 14 bases between them. Germline V gene lookup returns CDR1 LNHDA and CDR2 SQIVND (reference sequence). Data came from immunoSEQ multiplex PCR; TCRdb stores just in-frame clones and leaves some out. Of about 76,000 clones in the sample, 70% to 90% were seen once. The sequence derives from a human patient who received a liver transplant. Some T cells may have come from the graft donor. The chain couples TRBV19 to TRBJ1-5, with D perhaps TRBD1 (6 bases). The sequenced sample was CD4+ T cells from blood, obtained at the 22-month timepoint. CDR3: CASSVGGGYSNQPQHF. For the CDR3, the DNA is TGTGCCAGTAGTGTGGGGGGGGGCTATAGCAATCAGCCCCAGCATTTT.